This paragraph reports one T cell receptor (beta chain). Primers: 60 Vbeta forward and 13 Jbeta reverse. Clones were sequenced by immunoSEQ multiplex PCR, and TCRdb holds only the in-frame ones, with some missing. The table lists approximately 160,000 clones, around 68% of them singletons. This record comes from a study of cytomegalovirus exposure and HLA in healthy donors. Study details: From HLA-typed donors, an early data release held about 85 million unique TCRs.

The germline CDR1 and CDR2 sequences are MDHEN and SYDVKM. CDR3 length: 14 residues. Trimming pared 5 bases from V and 4 bases from J, leaving 12 bases between. The rearrangement links TRBV28 to TRBJ1-5; D remains unclear. This TCR was recovered from a woman in her forties in good health and CMV-seropositive. The sample consisted of PBMCs. The CDR3 region has the DNA TGTGCCAGCAGTATCCCGGACTTTAATCAGCCCCAGCATTTT. Protein: CASSIPDFNQPQHF.